Each of the 10 T cell receptor beta chains below was sequenced from the same sample in a study of blood T cell repertoires in COVID-19. Method: immunoSEQ multiplex PCR; TCRdb's copy keeps in-frame clones and lacks some. The table lists tens of thousands of clones, about 80% of them singletons. The specimen was peripheral blood. The receptors originated from a human donor in a cohort sampled during active COVID-19.

The J gene is TRBJ1-2, the V gene TRBV12-3 or TRBV12-4; D is unclear. This CDR3 comprises 12 residues. Trimming took 7 bases from V and 4 from J, leaving 10 bases between them. CDR3 DNA sequence: TGTGCCAGCAAGCGTCAAACCTATGGCTACACCTTC. It encodes CASKRQTYGYTF.

This clone showed up just a few times. The chain employs TRBV20-1 and TRBJ2-7; 9 positions match TRBD1. Unmatched junction bases numbered 8, after V lost 3 bases and J lost 5 bases. CDR1 and CDR2 (germline): DFQATT, SNEGSKA (reference sequence). CDR3 length: 14 amino acids. The CDR3 bases are TGCAGTGCTAGTTCGGGACAGGGTTACAACGAGCAGTACTTC. This sequence encodes CSASSGQGYNEQYF.

The V and J genes are TRBV6-5 and TRBJ2-7; the match to TRBD2 covers 7 bases. With 10 bases clipped from V and 9 bases from J, the junction kept 6 bases outside the gene matches. Germline-derived CDR1 and CDR2 are MNHEY and SVGAGI. CDR3 length equals 10 residues. This CDR3 reads CATGGGTQYF. In DNA, the CDR3 is TGTGCCACGGGGGGAGGGACGCAGTACTTC.

The chain is built from TRBV27 and TRBJ1-1; D remains ambiguous. Germline lookup yields CDR1 MNHEY and CDR2 SMNVEV (reference sequence). This CDR3 comprises 12 residues. V shed 6 bases and J shed 5 bases, with 10 bases lying between them. As DNA, the CDR3 is TGTGCCAGCAGGAACGGTTGGACTGAAGCTTTCTTT. This sequence encodes CASRNGWTEAFF.

The chain couples TRBV30 to TRBJ2-5; TRBD1 aligns across 7 bases. The CDR3 runs 13 residues. V lost 3 bases to trimming and J lost 4 bases; unmatched junction nucleotides: 5. Looked up from germline, CDR1 is GTSNPN and CDR2 is SVGIG (reference sequence). Here the CDR3 reads CAWSLGQVETQYF. The CDR3 nucleotides read TGTGCCTGGAGCCTAGGACAGGTAGAGACCCAGTACTTC. Drawing the rest from reference TRBV30 and TRBJ2-5, the complete variable domain is SQTIHQWPATLVQPVGSPLSLECTVEGTSNPNLYWYRQAAGRGLQLLFYSVGIGQISSEVPQNLSASRPQDRQFILSSKKLLLSDSGFYLCAWSLGQVETQYFGPGTRLLVL.

In DNA, the CDR3 is TGTGCCAGCAAAACAACCGGCAGGCACTACGAGCAGTACTTC. Its translation: CASKTTGRHYEQYF. This rearrangement joins TRBV5-6 to TRBJ2-7, with D uncertain. Germline assignment: CDR1 SGHDT and CDR2 YYEEEE. CDR3 size: 14 residues. V was shortened by 6 bases and J by 3 bases, with 16 bases between the two germline ends.

This chain joins TRBV10-2 and TRBJ1-2; a possible D gene is TRBD1 (6 bases). Trimming shortened V by 7 bases and J by 2 bases, and 8 bases separated the two germline ends. Germline V CDR1 and CDR2: WSHSY, SAAADI. The CDR3 is made up of 12 amino acids. The CDR3 sequence: CASTTGNYGYTF. The CDR3 region has the DNA TGCGCCAGCACAACAGGGAACTATGGCTACACCTTC.

The V call is TRBV5-6, the J call TRBJ1-3; D is uncertain. Germline values: CDR1 SGHDT, CDR2 YYEEEE. The length of the CDR3 is 15 residues. V was pared by 1 base and J by 4 bases, with 12 bases between. The CDR3 sequence is CASSLIRPRGNTIYF. Here the CDR3 DNA reads TGTGCCAGCAGCTTGATTCGTCCCCGGGGAAACACCATATATTTT.

V gene TRBV5-1 combines with J gene TRBJ2-7, with D tentatively TRBD2 (6 bases). The CDR3 contains 15 residues. Germline values: CDR1 SGHRS, CDR2 YFSETQ. Trimming shortened V by 0 bases and J by 7 bases, and 17 bases separated the two germline ends. In nucleotides, the CDR3 is TGCGCCAGCAGCTTGGTCGCGGTCCCGGGGGAAGAGCAGTACTTC. Translated, it gives CASSLVAVPGEEQYF.

J is TRBJ1-1 and V is TRBV5-6, with D possibly being TRBD1 (6 bases). In germline, CDR1 is SGHDT, CDR2 YYEEEE. V was pared by 0 bases and J by 0 bases, with 9 bases between. This CDR3 is 15 amino acids long. The CDR3 spells CASSLEDRLNTEAFF. CDR3 DNA: TGTGCCAGCAGCTTGGAGGACAGATTGAACACTGAAGCTTTCTTT.